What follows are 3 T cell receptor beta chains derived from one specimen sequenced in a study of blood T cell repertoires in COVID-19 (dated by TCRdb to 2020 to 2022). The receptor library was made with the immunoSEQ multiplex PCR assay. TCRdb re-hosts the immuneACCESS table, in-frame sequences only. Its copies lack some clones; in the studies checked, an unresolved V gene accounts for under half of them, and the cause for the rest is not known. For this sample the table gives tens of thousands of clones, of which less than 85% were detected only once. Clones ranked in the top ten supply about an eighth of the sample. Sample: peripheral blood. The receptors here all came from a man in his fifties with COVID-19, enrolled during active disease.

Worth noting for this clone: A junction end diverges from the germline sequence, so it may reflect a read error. The CDR3, as DNA: TGTGCCAGCAGCTTAGTCAGACAGGGGCTCCAAAACTTC. It encodes CASSLVRQGLQNF. This rearrangement joins TRBV11-2 to TRBJ2-7; TRBD1 matches 8 bases. CDR1 and CDR2 from the germline V gene are SGHAT and FQNNGV. The CDR3 totals 13 residues.

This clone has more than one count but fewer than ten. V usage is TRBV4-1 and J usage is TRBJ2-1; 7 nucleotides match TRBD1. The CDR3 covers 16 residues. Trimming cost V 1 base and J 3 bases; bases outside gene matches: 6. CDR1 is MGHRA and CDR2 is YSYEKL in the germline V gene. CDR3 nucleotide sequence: TGCGCCAGCAGCCAAGGCCCGGCAGGGGGCTACAATGAGCAGTTCTTC. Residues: CASSQGPAGGYNEQFF.

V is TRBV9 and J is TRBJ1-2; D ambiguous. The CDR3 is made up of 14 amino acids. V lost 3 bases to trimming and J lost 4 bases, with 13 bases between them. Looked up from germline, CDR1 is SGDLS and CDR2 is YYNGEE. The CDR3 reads CASSDTPVGYGYTF. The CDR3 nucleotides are TGTGCCAGCAGCGATACCCCCGTCGGCTATGGCTACACCTTC.